A single sample gave rise to the 16 T cell receptor beta chains below, sequenced in a study of blood T cell repertoires in COVID-19. TCRdb keeps only in-frame clones here, not all; method: immunoSEQ multiplex PCR. The table records 300,000 to 400,000 clones, around 90% of them present only once. The specimen sequenced was PBMCs or T cells enriched from blood (not recorded which). These TCRs come from a man between 60 and 70 years old who had recovered from COVID-19.

The chain uses TRBV4-2 and TRBJ2-7; 13 bases line up with TRBD2. Germline loops: CDR1 LGHNA, CDR2 YNFKEQ. V shed 2 bases, J shed 7 bases, and the junction held 5 bases outside the gene matches. This CDR3 is built from 15 residues. The CDR3, as DNA: TGTGCCAGCAGCCAAACCCCGGGACTAGCGGGAGAGCAGTACTTC. Protein: CASSQTPGLAGEQYF.

This chain connects TRBV30 to TRBJ2-7, with 7 bases lining up with TRBD1. Trimming removed 3 bases from V and 7 bases from J; junction bases left unmatched: 15. CDR3 size: 15 residues. Germline V gives CDR1 GTSNPN, CDR2 SVGIG (reference sequence). The CDR3 DNA is TGTGCCTGGAGGGCCCCGGGACAGATTCTTTGGGAGCAGTACTTC. It is translated as CAWRAPGQILWEQYF.

Here the CDR3 reads CASSPRDRGVGGYEQYF. The CDR3 region has the DNA TGTGCCAGCAGCCCCCGGGACAGGGGTGTCGGTGGCTACGAGCAGTACTTC. V usage is TRBV5-8 and J usage is TRBJ2-7, with 10 bases that match TRBD1. The CDR3 is 17 amino acids. The trim removed 4 bases at V and 3 bases at J, leaving 13 bases unmatched. CDR1 is SGHTS, CDR2 YDEGEE, per germline.

This clone was recorded only once. The chain is built from TRBV9 and TRBJ1-6; 7 bases are a match to TRBD1. The CDR3 is 17 amino acids. Germline CDR1 SGDLS, CDR2 YYNGEE. J was trimmed by 6 bases and V by 2 bases; bases with no gene match: 11. This CDR3 reads CASSVESRDSPNSPLHF. The CDR3 DNA reads TGTGCCAGCAGCGTGGAATCTCGGGACAGTCCTAATTCACCCCTCCACTTT.

The V and J genes are TRBV6-5 and TRBJ2-7, with a tentative D call TRBD2 (6 bases). V was trimmed by 0 bases and J by 1 base, leaving 13 bases between them. CDR1 and CDR2 from the germline V gene are MNHEY and SVGAGI. The CDR3 sequence is 16 residues long. The CDR3 DNA reads TGTGCCAGCAGTTACTCGAGTATTAGCGGTTCCTACGAGCAGTACTTC. Translated: CASSYSSISGSYEQYF.

The J gene is TRBJ1-2, the V gene TRBV10-2, with 9 bases identical to TRBD1. The germline V gene has CDR1 WSHSY and CDR2 SAAADI. J lost 8 bases, V lost 4 bases, and 5 bases had no gene match. The CDR3 has 13 amino acids. The CDR3, as DNA: TGCGCCAGCAGTGCCGGGACAGGGTTGGGCTACACCTTC. Protein sequence: CASSAGTGLGYTF.

The chain combines TRBV5-1 with TRBJ2-1, with 14 bases that match TRBD2. This CDR3 region has 19 residues. Germline assignment: CDR1 SGHRS and CDR2 YFSETQ. J was trimmed by 9 bases and V by 6 bases; bases with no gene match: 20. This chain's CDR3 is CASTFSSAGLAGDGGEQFF. DNA of the CDR3: TGCGCCAGCACCTTTTCCAGCGCGGGACTAGCGGGAGATGGGGGTGAGCAGTTCTTC.

This clone has more than one count but fewer than ten. The chain couples TRBV7-3 to TRBJ2-1, with 14 positions matching TRBD2. Germline loops: CDR1 SGHTA, CDR2 FQGTGA. The CDR3 has 15 residues. J gave up 9 bases and V 5 bases, and 6 bases lay outside the gene matches. The CDR3 nucleotides are TGTGCCAGCAGCCGAGGACTAGCGGGAGGTACTGAGCAGTTCTTC. Its translation: CASSRGLAGGTEQFF.

This chain joins TRBV7-2 and TRBJ2-1; TRBD2 agrees at 7 bases. The CDR3 length is 16 residues. Germline CDR1 and CDR2: SGHTA and FQGNSA. Losses at the gene ends were 4 bases for V and 1 base for J; bases not matched to a gene: 7. CDR3 in DNA: TGTGCCAGCAGCTCTCAAAGCGGGACTTCCTACAATGAGCAGTTCTTC. It encodes CASSSQSGTSYNEQFF.

The chain couples TRBV5-1 to TRBJ2-7; 8 bases map to TRBD2. This CDR3 comprises 16 residues. Looked up from germline, CDR1 is SGHRS and CDR2 is YFSETQ. V trimming: 4 bases; J trimming: 1 base; junction bases outside the gene matches: 10. The CDR3 loop reads CASSPRGSGSSYEQYF. Here the CDR3 DNA reads TGCGCCAGCAGCCCCAGGGGCAGCGGGAGTTCCTACGAGCAGTACTTC.

CDR3 residues: CASSQVRSGLYEQYF. For the CDR3, the DNA is TGCGCCAGCAGCCAAGTACGCAGTGGGCTCTACGAGCAGTACTTC. The chain links TRBV4-3 to TRBJ2-7; no clear D. The CDR3 loop spans 15 amino acids. Germline values: CDR1 LGHNA, CDR2 YSLEER. The V gene lost 1 base and the J gene lost 3 bases, with 13 bases spanning the gap.

This clone was seen a single time. The V and J genes are TRBV7-2 and TRBJ1-6; a possible D gene is TRBD1 (6 bases). This CDR3 is 15 amino acids long. Germline lookup yields CDR1 SGHTA and CDR2 FQGNSA. V lost 4 bases and J lost 5, with 12 bases in between. The DNA for the CDR3 is TGTGCCAGCAGCTCAATGAGGACAGATAATTCACCCCTCCACTTT. Protein product: CASSSMRTDNSPLHF.

The V call is TRBV11-1, the J call TRBJ2-5; 12 nucleotides line up with TRBD1. Trimming removed 5 bases from V and 4 bases from J; junction bases left unmatched: 8. There are 16 residues in the CDR3. The V gene's germline CDR1 is SGHAT and CDR2 FQDESV (reference sequence). The CDR3 spells CASSPPGQGARETQYF. As DNA, the CDR3 is TGTGCCAGCAGCCCTCCGGGACAGGGGGCCCGAGAGACCCAGTACTTC.

The count of this clone is one. The chain combines TRBV2 with TRBJ2-7, with a possible D match to TRBD1 (6 bases). This CDR3 comprises 12 residues. Trimming took off 10 bases at V and 1 base at J, with 11 bases between the two ends. The germline V gene has CDR1 SNHLY and CDR2 FYNNEI. In DNA form, the CDR3 reads TGTGCCACCCGGACAGATTCCTACGAGCAGTACTTC. This encodes CATRTDSYEQYF.

This chain joins TRBV19 and TRBJ2-2; tentative D call: TRBD1 (5 bases). The CDR3 is made up of 14 amino acids. CDR1 and CDR2 from the germline V gene are LNHDA and SQIVND (reference sequence). V lost 4 bases and J 4 bases, leaving 10 bases between the germline ends. The CDR3 nucleotides are TGTGCCAGTAGTAAAGGGGAAGGCACCGGGGAGCTGTTTTTT. Residues: CASSKGEGTGELFF.

The chain couples TRBV28 to TRBJ2-1, with D maybe TRBD1 (6 bases). CDR3 length: 14 amino acids. Germline assignment: CDR1 MDHEN and CDR2 SYDVKM. V shed 3 bases and J shed 6 bases, with 12 bases lying between them. The CDR3 here is CASSFLGTINEQFF. The CDR3 DNA is TGTGCCAGCAGTTTCCTCGGGACAATCAATGAGCAGTTCTTC.